Listed below are T cell receptor beta chains from one sample, sequenced in a study of T cell repertoires in cytomegalovirus infection. These receptors' antigens are unknown. TCRdb used MiXCR to reprocess the reads, holding one entry per CDR3 protein. The sample has roughly 180,000 distinct CDR3 sequences, roughly 22% seen once. Material: CD8+ T cells from cultured PBMCs, obtained from culture after CMV antigen stimulation. Receptor source: a human donor in good health (CMV status not recorded). Some clones in this sample may be carry-over from other donors' samples. Both conserved end residues are part of each CDR3. D genes are given only for firm matches. Clone size is stated in some rows and not others, as once, few, many or a class when expanded.

abundance,j_gene,d_gene,v_gene,CDR3aa,CDR3nt
NA,TRBJ1-6,NA,TRBV9,CASSVEGSGSPLHF,TGTGCCAGCAGCGTAGAGGGGTCAGGTTCACCCCTCCACTTT
few,TRBJ1-1,NA,TRBV7-2,CASSPEGGSTEAFF,TGTGCCAGCAGCCCCGAAGGGGGTAGCACTGAAGCTTTCTTT
NA,TRBJ2-7,TRBD1,TRBV29-1,CSTRTGRNYEQYF,TGCAGCACTCGGACAGGGAGGAACTACGAGCAGTACTTC
many,TRBJ2-7,NA,TRBV27,CASSVGFISEQYF,TGTGCCAGCAGCGTGGGGTTTATTAGCGAGCAGTACTTC
NA,TRBJ2-7,TRBD1,TRBV7-6,CASSKQGAEQYF,TGTGCCAGCAGCAAGCAGGGGGCAGAGCAGTACTTC
NA,TRBJ2-2,NA,TRBV4-1,CASSQAGVFGELFF,TGCGCCAGCAGCCAAGCCGGGGTCTTCGGGGAGCTGTTTTTT
NA,TRBJ1-3,TRBD1,TRBV9,CASSVAYEAGGLHSGNTIYF,TGTGCCAGCAGCGTAGCTTATGAGGCAGGGGGCCTTCACTCTGGAAACACCATATATTTT
few,TRBJ1-5,TRBD1,TRBV19,CASSPFGQGAGQPQHF,TGTGCCAGTAGTCCATTTGGACAGGGCGCGGGTCAGCCCCAGCATTTT
few,TRBJ2-5,NA,TRBV5-5,CASSTRVSKETQYF,TGTGCCAGCAGCACCAGGGTCTCCAAAGAGACCCAGTACTTC
NA,TRBJ2-7,NA,TRBV6-6,CAGGVPLEQYF,TGTGCCGGTGGGGTACCGCTCGAGCAGTACTTC
few,TRBJ2-5,TRBD1,TRBV5-5,CASSLRGSDRGYF,TGTGCCAGCAGCTTGAGGGGCTCAGACAGGGGGTACTTC
NA,TRBJ1-2,TRBD1,TRBV7-2,CASSSRTGGNYGYTF,TGTGCCAGCAGCTCAAGGACAGGGGGCAACTATGGCTACACCTTC
few,TRBJ1-2,TRBD1,TRBV29-1,CSVESGGSYGYTF,TGCAGCGTTGAGTCAGGGGGCAGCTATGGCTACACCTTC
few,TRBJ2-1,NA,TRBV7-8,CASTPGVPLNEQFF,TGTGCCAGCACCCCTGGGGTTCCGCTCAATGAGCAGTTCTTC
few,TRBJ2-7,TRBD1,TRBV7-2,CASSLEGGQVWEQYF,TGTGCCAGCAGCTTAGAAGGAGGACAGGTCTGGGAGCAGTACTTC